This T cell receptor beta chain was retrieved from a study of CD8+ T cells in alopecia areata. V lost 3 bases, J lost 1 base, and 11 bases lay in between. This CDR3 has 15 residues. Germline loops: CDR1 SGHTA, CDR2 FQGTGA. As the sequencing template, cDNA was produced by extracting RNA and reverse transcribing it. TCRdb's copy holds only in-frame clones and misses some; the assay was immunoSEQ multiplex PCR. The sample includes approximately 200,000 clones, more than 45% of them seen just once. The treatment is: oral pan-JAK inhibitor, 5-10 mg twice daily. The V call is TRBV7-3, the J call TRBJ2-3; weak D call: TRBD2 (6 bases). The clonotype originates from a human donor with alopecia areata. The starting material was CD4+ T cells sorted from blood, obtained at week 24, from a patient treated with tofacitinib. DNA for the CDR3: TGTGCCAGCAGCTTGGGCGGGACTGGCACAGATACGCAGTATTTT. Translated: CASSLGGTGTDTQYF.